This paragraph covers one T cell receptor beta chain sequence. Its specificity is not known. The data belong to a study of T cell repertoires in cytomegalovirus infection. Study-wide background: CMV epitopes that were recently identified and HLA-C-restricted were used alongside well-studied HLA-B-restricted ones. Based on public TCR beta signatures, there were indications of CMV infection and of a matching HLA type.

The V gene lost 0 bases and the J gene lost 4 bases, with 12 bases spanning the gap. The CDR3 has 15 amino acids. From germline, CDR1 is MNHEY and CDR2 SVGAGI. Study-wide results and caveats: CMV-specific HLA-C-restricted TCR beta clonotypes dominated the ex vivo response. CMV carriers having the relevant HLA were flagged by cumulative public TCR beta family frequency.

TCRdb independently ran MiXCR on the reads; one entry per CDR3 protein. Of 600,000 to 700,000 distinct CDR3 sequences listed, around 31% are singletons. The TCR was taken from a human donor in good health (CMV status not recorded). Some clones in this sample may be carry-over from other donors' samples. Material: cultured PBMCs, obtained from culture after CMV antigen stimulation. The gene calls are TRBV6-5 and TRBJ1-2; possible D gene TRBD1, 5 bases. The CDR3 is CASSYSGGGTYGYTF. The CDR3 DNA reads as TGTGCCAGCAGTTACTCGGGGGGGGGGACCTATGGCTACACCTTC.